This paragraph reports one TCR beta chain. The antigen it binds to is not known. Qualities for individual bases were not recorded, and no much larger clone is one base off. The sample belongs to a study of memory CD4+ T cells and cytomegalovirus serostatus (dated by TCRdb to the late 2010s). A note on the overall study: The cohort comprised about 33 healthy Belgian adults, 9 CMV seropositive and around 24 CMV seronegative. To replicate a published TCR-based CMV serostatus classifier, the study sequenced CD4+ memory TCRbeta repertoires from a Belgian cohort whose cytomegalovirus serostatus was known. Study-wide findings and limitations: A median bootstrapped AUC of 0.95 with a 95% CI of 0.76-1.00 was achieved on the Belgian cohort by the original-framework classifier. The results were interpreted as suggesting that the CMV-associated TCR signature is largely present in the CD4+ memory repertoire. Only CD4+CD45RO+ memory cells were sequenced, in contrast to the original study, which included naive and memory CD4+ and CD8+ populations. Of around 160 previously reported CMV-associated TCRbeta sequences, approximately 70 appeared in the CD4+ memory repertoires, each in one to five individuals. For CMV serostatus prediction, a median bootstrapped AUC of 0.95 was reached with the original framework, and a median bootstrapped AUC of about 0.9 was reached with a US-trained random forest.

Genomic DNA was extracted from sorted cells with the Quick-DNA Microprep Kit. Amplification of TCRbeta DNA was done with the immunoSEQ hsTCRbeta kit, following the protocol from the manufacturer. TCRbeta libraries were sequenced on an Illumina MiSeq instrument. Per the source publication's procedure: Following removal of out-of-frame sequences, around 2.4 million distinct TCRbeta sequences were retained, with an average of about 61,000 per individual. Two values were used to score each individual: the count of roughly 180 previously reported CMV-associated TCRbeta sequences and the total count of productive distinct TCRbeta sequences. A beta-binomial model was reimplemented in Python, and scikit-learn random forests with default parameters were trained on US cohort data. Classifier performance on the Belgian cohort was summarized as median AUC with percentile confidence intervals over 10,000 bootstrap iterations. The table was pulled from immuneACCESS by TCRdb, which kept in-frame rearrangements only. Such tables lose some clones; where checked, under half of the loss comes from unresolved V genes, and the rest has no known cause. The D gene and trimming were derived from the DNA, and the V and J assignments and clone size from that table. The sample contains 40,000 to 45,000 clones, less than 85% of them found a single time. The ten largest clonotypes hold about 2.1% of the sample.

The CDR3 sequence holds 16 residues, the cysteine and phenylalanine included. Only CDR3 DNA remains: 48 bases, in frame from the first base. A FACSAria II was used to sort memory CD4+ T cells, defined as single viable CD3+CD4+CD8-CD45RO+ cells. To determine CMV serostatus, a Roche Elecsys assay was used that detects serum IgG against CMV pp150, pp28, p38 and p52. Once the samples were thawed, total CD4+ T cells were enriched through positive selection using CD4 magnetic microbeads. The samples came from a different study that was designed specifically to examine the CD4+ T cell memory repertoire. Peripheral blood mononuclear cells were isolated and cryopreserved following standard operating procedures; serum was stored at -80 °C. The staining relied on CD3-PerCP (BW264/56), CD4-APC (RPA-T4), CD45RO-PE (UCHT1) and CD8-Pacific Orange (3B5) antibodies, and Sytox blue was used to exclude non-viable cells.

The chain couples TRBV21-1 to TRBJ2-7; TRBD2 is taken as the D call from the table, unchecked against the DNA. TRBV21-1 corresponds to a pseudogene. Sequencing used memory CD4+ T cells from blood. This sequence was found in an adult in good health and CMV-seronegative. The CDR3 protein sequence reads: CASSINLGTSVNEQYF. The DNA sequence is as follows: TGTGCCAGCAGCATTAACCTCGGGACTAGCGTTAACGAGCAGTACTTC.